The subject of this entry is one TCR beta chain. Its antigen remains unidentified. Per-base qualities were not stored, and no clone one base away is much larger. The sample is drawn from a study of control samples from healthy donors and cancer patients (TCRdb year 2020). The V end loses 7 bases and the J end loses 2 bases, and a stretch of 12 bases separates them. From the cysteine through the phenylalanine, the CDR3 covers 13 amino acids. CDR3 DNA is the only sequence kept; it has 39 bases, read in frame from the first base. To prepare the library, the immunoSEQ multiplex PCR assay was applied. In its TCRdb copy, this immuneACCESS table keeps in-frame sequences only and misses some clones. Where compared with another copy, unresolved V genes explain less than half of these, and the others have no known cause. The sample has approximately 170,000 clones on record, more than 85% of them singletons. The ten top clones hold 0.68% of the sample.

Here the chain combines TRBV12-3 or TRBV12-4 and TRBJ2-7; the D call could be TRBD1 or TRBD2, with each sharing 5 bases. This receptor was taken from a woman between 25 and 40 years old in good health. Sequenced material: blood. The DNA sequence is TGTGCCAGCAAGGGACGCCGCGCCTACGAGCAGTACTTC. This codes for CASKGRRAYEQYF.